This T cell receptor beta chain appears in the sequencing data of a study of T-cell reconstitution after alpha-beta-depleted transplantation in children. For TCRbeta, the library was prepared with unique molecular identifiers. Each CDR3 protein is one row after TCRdb ran MiXCR on the PCR reads. The sample lists some 400,000 distinct CDR3 sequences; roughly 22% were seen once. V lost 4 bases and J lost 5, with 17 bases in between. The CDR3 has 15 amino acids. Germline V CDR1 and CDR2: SEHNR, FQNEAQ (reference sequence). This clonotype was recorded at least ten times. This clonotype was obtained from a human donor who donated a stem cell graft to a child with acute myeloid leukemia. The chain joins TRBV7-9 to TRBJ1-2; no clear D. The source material was PBMCs from the stem cell graft donor, sampled from the stem cell graft. CDR3 residues: CASSSTRAPNYGYTF. The CDR3 DNA follows: TGTGCCAGCAGCTCCACCCGGGCGCCCAATTATGGCTACACCTTC.